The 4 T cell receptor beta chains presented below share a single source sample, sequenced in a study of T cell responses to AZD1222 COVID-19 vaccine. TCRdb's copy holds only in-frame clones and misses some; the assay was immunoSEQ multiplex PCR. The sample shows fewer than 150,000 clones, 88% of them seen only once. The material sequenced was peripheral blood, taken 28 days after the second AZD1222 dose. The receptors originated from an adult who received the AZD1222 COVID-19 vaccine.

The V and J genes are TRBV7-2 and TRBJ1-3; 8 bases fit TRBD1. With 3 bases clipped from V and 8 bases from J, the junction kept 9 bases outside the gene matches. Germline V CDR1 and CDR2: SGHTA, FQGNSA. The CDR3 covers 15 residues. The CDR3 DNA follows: TGTGCCAGCAGCTTGGGGACAGGAGGCTGGGACACCATATATTTT. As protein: CASSLGTGGWDTIYF.

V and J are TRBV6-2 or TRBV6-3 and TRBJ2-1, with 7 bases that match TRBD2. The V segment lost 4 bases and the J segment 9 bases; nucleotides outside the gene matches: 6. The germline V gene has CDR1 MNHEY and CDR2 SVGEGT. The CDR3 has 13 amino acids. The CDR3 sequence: CASSSGLVTEQFF. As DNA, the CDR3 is TGTGCCAGCAGTTCAGGACTAGTGACTGAGCAGTTCTTC.

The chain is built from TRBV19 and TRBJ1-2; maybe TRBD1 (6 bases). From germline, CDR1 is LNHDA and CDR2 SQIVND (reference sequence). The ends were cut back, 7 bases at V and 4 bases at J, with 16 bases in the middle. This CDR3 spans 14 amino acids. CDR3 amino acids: CASTTRDRLYGYTF. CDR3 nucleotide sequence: TGTGCCAGTACCACTCGCGACAGGCTCTATGGCTACACCTTC.

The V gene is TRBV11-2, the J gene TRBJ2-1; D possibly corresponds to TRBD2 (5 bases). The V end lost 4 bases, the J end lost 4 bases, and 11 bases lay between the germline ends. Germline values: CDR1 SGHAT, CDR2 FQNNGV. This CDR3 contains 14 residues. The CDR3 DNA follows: TGTGCCAGCAGCTCAAGCGGAACGTACAATGAGCAGTTCTTC. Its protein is CASSSSGTYNEQFF. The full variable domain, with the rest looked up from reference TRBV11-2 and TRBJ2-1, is EAGVAQSPRYKIIEKRQSVAFWCNPISGHATLYWYQQILGQGPKLLIQFQNNGVVDDSQLPKDRFSAERLKGVDSTLKIQPAKLEDSAVYLCASSSSGTYNEQFFGPGTRLTVL.